Shown below are 21 T cell receptor beta chains from a single sample sequenced in a study of blood T cell repertoires in COVID-19. Here immunoSEQ multiplex PCR was the method, and the copy in TCRdb shows in-frame clones only, minus some. Seen here are 120,000 or so clones, about four fifths observed once, and the top ten hold 5.5% to 6.5%. Sequenced material: peripheral blood. These TCRs come from a man older than 75 with active or convalescent COVID-19.

The genes are TRBV19 and TRBJ1-2; no reliable D call. Trimming left V 7 bases short and J 1 base short, with 4 bases between. Germline CDR1 is LNHDA and CDR2 is SQIVND (reference sequence). The CDR3 covers 11 residues. This CDR3 is CASKLNYGYTF. CDR3 coding DNA: TGTGCCAGTAAACTTAACTATGGCTACACCTTC.

V usage is TRBV30 and J usage is TRBJ1-6; 7 positions match TRBD1. The CDR3 sequence is 17 residues long. CDR1 and CDR2 (germline): GTSNPN, SVGIG (reference sequence). J was trimmed by 6 bases and V by 3 bases; bases with no gene match: 14. In DNA, the CDR3 is TGTGCCTGGAGGAGACGCTCCGACAGGGCTTCTAATTCACCCCTCCACTTT. Protein product: CAWRRRSDRASNSPLHF. The full variable domain, in which reference TRBV30 and TRBJ1-6 provide the parts outside the CDR3, is SQTIHQWPATLVQPVGSPLSLECTVEGTSNPNLYWYRQAAGRGLQLLFYSVGIGQISSEVPQNLSASRPQDRQFILSSKKLLLSDSGFYLCAWRRRSDRASNSPLHFGNGTRLTVT.

The J gene is TRBJ1-1, the V gene TRBV2, with D perhaps TRBD1 (6 bases). Trimming took off 0 bases at V and 7 bases at J, with 15 bases between the two ends. Germline V gene lookup returns CDR1 SNHLY and CDR2 FYNNEI. The CDR3 sequence is 15 residues long. The CDR3 coding sequence is TGTGCCAGCAGTGAAGCGCTTCGGGGGGCAGGTGAAGCTTTCTTT. It is translated as CASSEALRGAGEAFF. The full variable domain, completed using reference TRBV2 and TRBJ1-1, is EPEVTQTPSHQVTQMGQEVILRCVPISNHLYFYWYRQILGQKVEFLVSFYNNEISEKSEIFDDQFSVERPDGSNFTLKIRSTKLEDSAMYFCASSEALRGAGEAFFGQGTRLTVV.

This clone was observed a handful of times. This chain connects TRBV9 to TRBJ1-1, with 7 positions matching TRBD1. The ends lost 5 bases at V and 6 bases at J; junction bases unmatched: 7. Germline CDR1 SGDLS, CDR2 YYNGEE. The CDR3 consists of 13 residues. CDR3 nucleotide sequence: TGTGCCAGCAGTCGACAGGGTGTTTCTGAAGCTTTCTTT. This encodes CASSRQGVSEAFF.

This clone was found a few times. The chain links TRBV10-3 to TRBJ1-2, with D tentatively TRBD1 (5 bases). V shed 3 bases and J shed 1 base, with 15 bases lying between them. The CDR3 consists of 16 residues. CDR1 is ENHRY, CDR2 SYGVKD, per germline. In nucleotides, the CDR3 is TGTGCCATCAGTGATGGGGCTCGATCGGGTAACTATGGCTACACCTTC. It encodes CAISDGARSGNYGYTF.

V gene TRBV6-6 combines with J gene TRBJ1-5; 8 bases line up with TRBD1. The CDR3 has 15 residues. With V trimmed by 5 bases and J by 7 bases, 10 bases remained unmatched. Germline V lookup: CDR1 MNHNY, CDR2 SVGAGI (reference sequence). The CDR3 DNA sequence: TGTGCCAGCAGTATAGGGGACAGGTCAAAGCAGCCCCAGCATTTT. This sequence encodes CASSIGDRSKQPQHF.

J is TRBJ1-4 and V is TRBV19; tentatively, D is TRBD1 (5 bases). Trimming took 7 bases from V and 2 from J, leaving 11 bases between them. Germline values: CDR1 LNHDA, CDR2 SQIVND (reference sequence). The CDR3 covers 14 residues. The CDR3 sequence is CASNRGMTNEKLFF. The CDR3 nucleotides are TGTGCCAGTAATCGGGGGATGACTAATGAAAAACTGTTTTTT.

This clone was recorded only once. This chain uses TRBV5-1 with TRBJ2-2; 8 nucleotides align to TRBD1. This CDR3 is 14 amino acids long. Germline CDR1 and CDR2: SGHRS and YFSETQ. The CDR3 loop reads CASQGAANTGELFF. CDR3 sequence (DNA): TGCGCTAGTCAGGGGGCCGCGAACACCGGGGAGCTGTTTTTT. The whole variable domain, filled in from reference TRBV5-1 and TRBJ2-2, reads KAGVTQTPRYLIKTRGQQVTLSCSPISGHRSVSWYQQTPGQGLQFLFEYFSETQRNKGNFPGRFSGRQFSNSRSEMNVSTLELGDSALYLCASQGAANTGELFFGEGSRLTVL.

This clone was seen a single time. The CDR3 loop is CASRDSGQYF. CDR3 in DNA: TGTGCCAGCAGGGACAGCGGTCAATACTTC. V and J are TRBV2 and TRBJ2-4; perhaps TRBD1 as D (6 bases). The V and J ends lost 6 bases and 16 bases respectively, with 13 bases between them. The CDR3 extends over 10 amino acids. CDR1 is SNHLY, CDR2 FYNNEI, per germline. The variable domain in full, completed from reference TRBV2 and TRBJ2-4, reads EPEVTQTPSHQVTQMGQEVILRCVPISNHLYFYWYRQILGQKVEFLVSFYNNEISEKSEIFDDQFSVERPDGSNFTLKIRSTKLEDSAMYFCASRDSGQYFGAGTRLSVL.

J is TRBJ1-2 and V is TRBV7-9, with 8 bases that match TRBD1. V gave up 5 bases and J gave up 1 base; unmatched junction bases: 3. The germline gives CDR1 SEHNR, CDR2 FQNEAQ (reference sequence). The CDR3 covers 14 residues. The CDR3 DNA reads TGTGCCAGCAGCCTCGGACAGGGTAACTATGGCTACACCTTC. Its translation is CASSLGQGNYGYTF.

The gene calls are TRBV7-6 and TRBJ2-1, with 9 bases identical to TRBD2. The germline CDR1 and CDR2 sequences are SGHVS and FNYEAQ. The CDR3 consists of 18 residues. V shed 4 bases and J 8 bases; nucleotides not matched to a gene: 18. The CDR3 is CASSSYVSGAGGGDEQFF. The CDR3 coding sequence is TGTGCCAGCAGCTCTTACGTCTCCGGAGCGGGGGGCGGCGATGAGCAGTTCTTC.

This clone occurred once. This sequence joins TRBV6-6 and TRBJ1-2; the D is unclear. Germline loops: CDR1 MNHNY, CDR2 SVGAGI (reference sequence). CDR3 length equals 15 residues. Trimming stripped 2 bases from V and 0 bases from J, with 10 bases between. This CDR3 reads CASSYVTATNYGYTF. For the CDR3, the DNA is TGTGCCAGCAGTTACGTAACAGCTACTAACTATGGCTACACCTTC.

The chain links TRBV5-6 to TRBJ2-4; D perhaps matches TRBD2 (6 bases). The length of the CDR3 is 15 residues. Trimming took 0 bases from V and 1 from J, leaving 8 bases between them. Germline assignment: CDR1 SGHDT and CDR2 YYEEEE. The CDR3 nucleotides read TGTGCCAGCAGCTTGGACCGGGAGGCCAAAAACATTCAGTACTTC. It encodes CASSLDREAKNIQYF.

The rearrangement joins TRBV7-8 to TRBJ2-7, with D perhaps TRBD1 (5 bases). There are 13 residues in the CDR3. Germline CDR1 reads SGHVS; CDR2 reads FQNEAQ. Trimming pared 1 base from V and 2 bases from J, leaving 6 bases between. The CDR3 nucleotides read TGTGCCAGCAGCTTAGACAGGACCTACGAGCAGTACTTC. This gives the protein CASSLDRTYEQYF.

This CDR3 is CASSYGTAGANVLTF. In nucleotides, the CDR3 is TGTGCCAGCAGCTACGGGACTGCCGGGGCCAACGTCCTGACTTTC. V and J are TRBV5-6 and TRBJ2-6, with D perhaps matching TRBD2 (6 bases). This CDR3 has 15 residues. The V end lost 3 bases, the J end lost 4 bases, and 11 bases lay between the germline ends. Germline assignment: CDR1 SGHDT and CDR2 YYEEEE.

This sequence joins TRBV10-3 and TRBJ1-1, with D maybe TRBD1 (5 bases). Germline V gene sequence: CDR1 ENHRY, CDR2 SYGVKD. Trimming pared 3 bases from V and 1 base from J, leaving 9 bases between. There are 14 residues in the CDR3. CDR3 residues: CAISEGTENTEAFF. The DNA of the CDR3 is TGTGCCATCAGTGAAGGGACTGAGAACACTGAAGCTTTCTTT.

The rearrangement uses TRBV10-3 and TRBJ2-2, with 7 nucleotides matching TRBD1. CDR3 length equals 15 residues. With V trimmed by 10 bases and J by 5 bases, 13 bases remained unmatched. CDR1 and CDR2 (germline): ENHRY, SYGVKD. The DNA of the CDR3 is TGTGCCACCGGCCGCGAGGGGGCGTGGACCGGGGAGCTGTTTTTT. As protein: CATGREGAWTGELFF.

The genes are TRBV6-5 and TRBJ1-1, with 10 bases matching TRBD1. The junction had 5 bases not matched to a gene; V was cut back by 6 bases and J by 4 bases. The germline gives CDR1 MNHEY, CDR2 SVGAGI. The CDR3 is made up of 14 amino acids. The CDR3 sequence: CASRRTGGGTEAFF. The CDR3 region has the DNA TGTGCCAGCAGAAGGACAGGGGGGGGCACTGAAGCTTTCTTT.

The chain joins TRBV11-2 to TRBJ1-2; 9 bases map to TRBD1. This CDR3 contains 13 residues. Germline V gives CDR1 SGHAT, CDR2 FQNNGV. The V and J ends lost 4 bases and 8 bases, in that order; junction bases with no gene match: 5. CDR3 bases: TGTGCCAGCAGCTCCGTCGGGACAGGGGGCTACACCTTC. Protein product: CASSSVGTGGYTF.

The genes are TRBV5-6 and TRBJ2-1; 9 nucleotides agree with TRBD1. The CDR3 is 15 amino acids. J lost 4 bases, V lost 4 bases, and 6 bases had no gene match. Germline loops: CDR1 SGHDT, CDR2 YYEEEE. The CDR3 sequence: CASSHRDRVYNEQFF. CDR3 DNA: TGTGCCAGCAGCCACCGGGACAGGGTATACAATGAGCAGTTCTTC. Based on the CDR3 plus reference TRBV5-6 and TRBJ2-1, the full variable domain is DAGVTQSPTHLIKTRGQQVTLRCSPKSGHDTVSWYQQALGQGPQFIFQYYEEEERQRGNFPDRFSGHQFPNYSSELNVNALLLGDSALYLCASSHRDRVYNEQFFGPGTRLTVL.

This chain connects TRBV7-8 to TRBJ1-5; tentatively, D is TRBD1 (5 bases). The V gene lost 3 bases and the J gene lost 4 bases, with 10 bases spanning the gap. The CDR3 sequence is 14 residues long. CDR1 and CDR2 (germline): SGHVS, FQNEAQ. Written as DNA, the CDR3 is TGTGCCAGCAGCTTGTCAGGGAGGAATCAGCCCCAGCATTTT. Its translation: CASSLSGRNQPQHF.